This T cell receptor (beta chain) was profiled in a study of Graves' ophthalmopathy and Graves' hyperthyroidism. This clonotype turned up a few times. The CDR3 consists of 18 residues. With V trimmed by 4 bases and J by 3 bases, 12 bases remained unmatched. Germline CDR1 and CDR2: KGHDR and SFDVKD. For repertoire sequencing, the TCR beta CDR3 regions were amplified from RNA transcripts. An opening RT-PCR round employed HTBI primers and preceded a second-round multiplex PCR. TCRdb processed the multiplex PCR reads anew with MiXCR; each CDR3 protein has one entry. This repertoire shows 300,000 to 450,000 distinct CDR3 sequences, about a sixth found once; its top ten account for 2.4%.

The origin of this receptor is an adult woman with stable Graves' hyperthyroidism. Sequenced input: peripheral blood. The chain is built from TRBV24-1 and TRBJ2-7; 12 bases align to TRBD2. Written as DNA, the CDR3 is TGTGCCACCAGTGACCTCCTAGCGGGAGGGCCTGCCTACTACGAGCAGTACTTC. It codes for CATSDLLAGGPAYYEQYF.